This section outlines one T cell receptor beta chain sequence together with its context. The entry originates in a study of sequential checkpoint blockade in melanoma. Study summary: Arm A got nivolumab then ipilimumab; arm B the reverse, 1:1. After both sequences, patients received maintenance nivolumab.

Measured with immunoSEQ multiplex PCR; TCRdb has only the in-frame clones, and not every one. The table lists over 10,000 clones, 70% to 85% of them singletons, with 45% to 55% in the top ten. The CDR3 loop spans 17 amino acids. V gave up 1 base and J gave up 3 bases; unmatched junction bases: 9. Germline CDR1 and CDR2: SEHNR and FQNEAQ (reference sequence). Noted treatment: randomized to nivolumab then ipilimumab (arm A) or the reverse (arm B). None of the patients previously received DNA-damaging chemotherapy. PBMC sorting kept live CD3+CD8+ cells without CD19 or CD56. The TCR comes from a human donor with melanoma. Here the sequenced sample was CD8+ T cells sorted from blood (inferred from file names), taken from a patient given nivolumab and ipilimumab in sequence. The rearrangement uses TRBV7-9 and TRBJ1-5, with TRBD1 identical over 7 bases. The CDR3 DNA follows: TGTGCCAGCAGCTTAGGAGGGGGGACAGTGCACAATCAGCCCCAGCATTTT. Residues: CASSLGGGTVHNQPQHF.